This T cell receptor beta chain appears in the sequencing data of a study of blood T cell repertoires in COVID-19. CDR1 and CDR2 from the germline V gene are DFQATT and SNEGSKA (reference sequence). The CDR3 loop spans 11 amino acids. The V end was cut by 5 bases, the J end by 13 bases, with 17 bases between. Sequenced by immunoSEQ multiplex PCR; TCRdb stores in-frame clones only, minus some. The sample includes about 44,000 clones, under 90% of them seen just once. Sequenced: peripheral blood. This chain uses TRBV20-1 with TRBJ1-1; weak D call: TRBD1 (5 bases). This sequence originates from a human donor in a cohort sampled during active COVID-19. The CDR3: CSAGGTGKSFF. CDR3 sequence (DNA): TGCAGTGCTGGCGGGACGGGTAAGAGTTTCTTT.